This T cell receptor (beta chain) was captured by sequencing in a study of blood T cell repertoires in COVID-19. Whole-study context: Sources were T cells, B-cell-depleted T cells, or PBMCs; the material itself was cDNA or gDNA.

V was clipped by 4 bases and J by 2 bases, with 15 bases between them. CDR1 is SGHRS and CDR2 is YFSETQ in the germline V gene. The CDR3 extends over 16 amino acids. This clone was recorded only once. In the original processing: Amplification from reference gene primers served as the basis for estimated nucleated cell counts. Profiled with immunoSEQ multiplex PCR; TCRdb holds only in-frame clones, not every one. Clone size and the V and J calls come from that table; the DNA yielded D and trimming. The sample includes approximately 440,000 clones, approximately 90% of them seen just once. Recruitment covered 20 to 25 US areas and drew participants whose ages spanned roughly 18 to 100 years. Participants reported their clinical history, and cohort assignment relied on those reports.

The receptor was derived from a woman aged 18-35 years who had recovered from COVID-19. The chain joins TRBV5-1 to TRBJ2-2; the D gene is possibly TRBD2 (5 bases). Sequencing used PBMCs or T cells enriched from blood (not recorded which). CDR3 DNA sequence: TGCGCCAGCAGCGCCGGGGTCAACGAAAACACCGGGGAGCTGTTTTTT. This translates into CASSAGVNENTGELFF.